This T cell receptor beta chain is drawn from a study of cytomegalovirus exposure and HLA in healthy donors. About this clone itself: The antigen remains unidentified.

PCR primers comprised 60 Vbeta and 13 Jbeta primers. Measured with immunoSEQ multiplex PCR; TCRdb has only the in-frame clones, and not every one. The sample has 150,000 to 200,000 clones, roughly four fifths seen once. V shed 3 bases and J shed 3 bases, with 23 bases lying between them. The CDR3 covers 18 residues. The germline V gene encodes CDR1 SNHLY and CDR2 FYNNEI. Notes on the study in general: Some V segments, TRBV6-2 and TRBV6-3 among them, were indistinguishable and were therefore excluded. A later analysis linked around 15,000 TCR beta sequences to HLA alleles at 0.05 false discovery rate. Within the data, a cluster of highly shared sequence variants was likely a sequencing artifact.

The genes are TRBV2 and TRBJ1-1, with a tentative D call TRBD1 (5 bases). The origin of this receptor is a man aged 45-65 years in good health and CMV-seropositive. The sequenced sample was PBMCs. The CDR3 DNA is TGTGCCAGCAGTGATATTATGGAGTTAGCGGTGGGGGACACTGAAGCTTTCTTT. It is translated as CASSDIMELAVGDTEAFF.